This TCR beta chain was found in a study of technical replicates of blood from several donors. Clones were read by immunoSEQ multiplex PCR, and TCRdb kept only the in-frame ones, dropping some. The repertoire includes over 80,000 clones, about 96% of them detected once, and around 0.35% sits in the top ten. Material for sequencing was T cells isolated from PBMCs. The clonotype was recovered from a human donor in good health.

CDR3 region: CASSELSGRGYEQYF. For the CDR3, the DNA is TGTGCCAGCAGTGAACTTAGCGGGAGGGGGTACGAGCAGTACTTC. The rearrangement joins TRBV25-1 to TRBJ2-7; 11 positions agree with TRBD2. The CDR3 is made up of 15 amino acids. The junction had 4 bases not matched to a gene; V was cut back by 2 bases and J by 4 bases. Germline CDR1 is MGHDK and CDR2 is SYGVNS.